This T cell receptor (beta chain) was obtained from a study of response to subunit inactivated influenza vaccine. TCRdb ran MiXCR on the RT-PCR reads and lists one entry per CDR3 protein. The sample has about 520,000 distinct CDR3 sequences, under 8.5% seen once. This clonotype was counted many times. Specimen: PBMCs from blood, collected 23 months after vaccination. The receptor was derived from a man aged 50 to 69 who received an inactivated influenza vaccine.

The CDR3 DNA is TGTGCCTGGAGTGTAGACGTATCACCGGGATACTCCTACGAGCAGTACTTC. This sequence encodes CAWSVDVSPGYSYEQYF. The gene calls are TRBV30 and TRBJ2-7; a weak D match, TRBD2 (5 bases). The CDR3 covers 17 residues. V was pared by 0 bases and J by 0 bases, with 18 bases between. The germline CDR1 and CDR2 sequences are GTSNPN and SVGIG (reference sequence).